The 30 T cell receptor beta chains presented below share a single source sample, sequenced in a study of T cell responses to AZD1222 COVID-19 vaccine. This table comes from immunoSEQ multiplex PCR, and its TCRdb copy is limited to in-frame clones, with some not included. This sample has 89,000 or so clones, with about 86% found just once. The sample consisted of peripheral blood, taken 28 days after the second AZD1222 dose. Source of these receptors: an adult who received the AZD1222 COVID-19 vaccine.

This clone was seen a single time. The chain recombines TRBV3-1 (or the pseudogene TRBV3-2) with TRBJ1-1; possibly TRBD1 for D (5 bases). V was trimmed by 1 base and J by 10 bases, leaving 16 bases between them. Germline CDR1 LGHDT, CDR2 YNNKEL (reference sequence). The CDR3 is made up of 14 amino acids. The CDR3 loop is CASSQVGGALGAFF. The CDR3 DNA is TGTGCCAGCAGCCAAGTAGGCGGGGCTCTGGGAGCTTTCTTT.

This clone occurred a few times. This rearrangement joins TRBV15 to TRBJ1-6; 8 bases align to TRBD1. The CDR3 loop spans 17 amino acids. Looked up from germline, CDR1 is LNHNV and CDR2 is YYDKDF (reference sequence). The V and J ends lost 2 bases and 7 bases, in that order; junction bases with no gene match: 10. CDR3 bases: TGTGCCACCAGCAGATTGCAGGGGGCGGTTGAGAATTCACCCCTCCACTTT. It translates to CATSRLQGAVENSPLHF.

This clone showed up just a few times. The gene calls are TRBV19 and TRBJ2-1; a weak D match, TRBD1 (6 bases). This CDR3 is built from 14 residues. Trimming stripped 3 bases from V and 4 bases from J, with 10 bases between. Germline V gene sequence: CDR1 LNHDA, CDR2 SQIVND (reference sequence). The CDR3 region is CASSIQGFYNEQFF. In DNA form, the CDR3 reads TGTGCCAGTAGTATCCAGGGGTTTTACAATGAGCAGTTCTTC. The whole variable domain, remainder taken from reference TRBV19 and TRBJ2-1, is DGGITQSPKYLFRKEGQNVTLSCEQNLNHDAMYWYRQDPGQGLRLIYYSQIVNDFQKGDIAEGYSVSREKKESFPLTVTSAQKNPTAFYLCASSIQGFYNEQFFGPGTRLTVL.

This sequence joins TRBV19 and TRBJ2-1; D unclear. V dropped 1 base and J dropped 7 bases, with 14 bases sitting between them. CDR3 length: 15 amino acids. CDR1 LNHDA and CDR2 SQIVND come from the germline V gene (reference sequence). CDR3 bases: TGTGCCAGTAGTATAGGTAGGAATGGCAGGAATGAGCAGTTCTTC. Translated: CASSIGRNGRNEQFF.

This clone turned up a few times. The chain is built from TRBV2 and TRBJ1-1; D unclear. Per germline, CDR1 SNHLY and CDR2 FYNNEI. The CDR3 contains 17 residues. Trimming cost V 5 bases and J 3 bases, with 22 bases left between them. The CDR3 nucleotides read TGTGCCAGCAGTTTAGAGTCGTTCAGAATAGCGGACACTGAAGCTTTCTTT. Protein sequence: CASSLESFRIADTEAFF.

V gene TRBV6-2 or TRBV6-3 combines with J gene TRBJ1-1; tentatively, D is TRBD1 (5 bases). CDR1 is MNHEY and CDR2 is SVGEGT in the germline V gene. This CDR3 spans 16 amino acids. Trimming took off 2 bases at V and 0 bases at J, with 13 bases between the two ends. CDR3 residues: CASSYRTPAMNTEAFF. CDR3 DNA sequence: TGTGCCAGCAGTTACCGGACACCAGCCATGAACACTGAAGCTTTCTTT.

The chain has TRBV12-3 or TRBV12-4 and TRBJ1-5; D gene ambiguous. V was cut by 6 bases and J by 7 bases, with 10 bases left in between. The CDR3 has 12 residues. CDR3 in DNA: TGTGCCAGCAGCTTAAGTGGGCAGCCCCAGCATTTT. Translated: CASSLSGQPQHF.

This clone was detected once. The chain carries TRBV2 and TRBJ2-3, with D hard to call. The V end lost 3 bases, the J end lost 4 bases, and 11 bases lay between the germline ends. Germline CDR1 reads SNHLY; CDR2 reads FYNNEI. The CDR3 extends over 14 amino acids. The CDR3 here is CASSDLLYADTQYF. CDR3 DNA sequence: TGTGCCAGCAGTGATTTGCTATACGCAGATACGCAGTATTTT.

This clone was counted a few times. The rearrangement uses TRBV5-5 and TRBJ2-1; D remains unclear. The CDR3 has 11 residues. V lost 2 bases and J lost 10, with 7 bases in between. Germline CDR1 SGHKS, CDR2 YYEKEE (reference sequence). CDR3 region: CASSFGREQFF. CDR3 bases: TGTGCCAGCAGCTTCGGGCGAGAGCAGTTCTTC.

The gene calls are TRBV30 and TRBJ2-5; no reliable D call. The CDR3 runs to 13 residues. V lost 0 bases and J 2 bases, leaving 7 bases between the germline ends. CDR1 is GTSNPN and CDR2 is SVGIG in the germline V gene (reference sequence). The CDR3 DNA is TGTGCCTGGAGTGTGAATAGTCAAGAGACCCAGTACTTC. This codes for CAWSVNSQETQYF.

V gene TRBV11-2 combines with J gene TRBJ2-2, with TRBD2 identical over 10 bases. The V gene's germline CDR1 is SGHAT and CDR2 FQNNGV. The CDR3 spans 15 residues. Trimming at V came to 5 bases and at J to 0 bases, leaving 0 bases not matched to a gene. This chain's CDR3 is CASSSGRANTGELFF. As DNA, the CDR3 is TGTGCCAGCAGCAGCGGGAGGGCGAACACCGGGGAGCTGTTTTTT.

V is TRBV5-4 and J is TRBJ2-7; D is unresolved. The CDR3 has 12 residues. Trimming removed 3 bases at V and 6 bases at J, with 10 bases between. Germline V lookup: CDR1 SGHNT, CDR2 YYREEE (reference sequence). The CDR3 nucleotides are TGTGCCAGCAGCTCGGACGGACGCGAGCAGTACTTC. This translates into CASSSDGREQYF.

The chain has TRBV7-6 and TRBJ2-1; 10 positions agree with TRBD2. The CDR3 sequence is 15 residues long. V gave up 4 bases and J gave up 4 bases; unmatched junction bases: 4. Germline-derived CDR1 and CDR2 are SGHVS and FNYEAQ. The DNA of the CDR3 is TGTGCCAGCAGCTCTCGAGCGGGGGGGTACAATGAGCAGTTCTTC. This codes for CASSSRAGGYNEQFF.

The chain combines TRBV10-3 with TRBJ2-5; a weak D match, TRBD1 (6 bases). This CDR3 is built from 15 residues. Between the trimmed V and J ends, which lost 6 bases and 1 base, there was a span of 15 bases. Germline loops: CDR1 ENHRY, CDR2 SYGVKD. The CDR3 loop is CAIRESTGSQETQYF. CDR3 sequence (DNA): TGTGCCATCAGGGAAAGCACAGGGTCCCAAGAGACCCAGTACTTC.

CDR3 bases: TGTGCCAGCAGCCACTACTGGGACGGACCCGAGCAGTACTTC. It encodes CASSHYWDGPEQYF. V and J are TRBV3-1 (or the pseudogene TRBV3-2) and TRBJ2-7; the D call may be TRBD1 or TRBD2 (5 bases each). The CDR3 contains 14 residues. V gave up 3 bases and J gave up 6 bases, with 15 bases separating them. The germline gives CDR1 LGHDT, CDR2 YNNKEL (reference sequence).

In DNA form, the CDR3 reads TGTGCCAGCAGTTTTAGCCTGGGACAGGGAAGCAATCAGCCCCAGCATTTT. Protein product: CASSFSLGQGSNQPQHF. The V call is TRBV6-2 or TRBV6-3, the J call TRBJ1-5; 9 bases map to TRBD1. Germline V gene sequence: CDR1 MNHEY, CDR2 SVGEGT. V lost 4 bases, J lost 1 base, and 8 bases stayed unmatched. This CDR3 spans 17 amino acids.

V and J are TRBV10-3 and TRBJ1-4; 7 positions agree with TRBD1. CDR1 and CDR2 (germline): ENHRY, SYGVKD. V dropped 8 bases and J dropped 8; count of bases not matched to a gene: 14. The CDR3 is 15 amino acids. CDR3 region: CAIQEHSTGNEKLFF. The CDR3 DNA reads TGTGCCATCCAAGAACACTCGACAGGGAACGAAAAACTGTTTTTT.

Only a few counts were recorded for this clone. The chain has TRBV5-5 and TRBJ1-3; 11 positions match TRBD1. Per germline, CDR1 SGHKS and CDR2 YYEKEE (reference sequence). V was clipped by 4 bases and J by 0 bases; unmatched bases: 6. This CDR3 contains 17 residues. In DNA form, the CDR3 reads TGTGCCAGCAGCGACCGGGACAGGGGGTTCTCTGGAAACACCATATATTTT. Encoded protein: CASSDRDRGFSGNTIYF.

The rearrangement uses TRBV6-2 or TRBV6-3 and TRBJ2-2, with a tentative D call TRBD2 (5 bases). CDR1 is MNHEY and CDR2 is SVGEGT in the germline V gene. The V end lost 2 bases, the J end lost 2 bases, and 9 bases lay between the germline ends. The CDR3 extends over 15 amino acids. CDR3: CASSYGLANTGELFF. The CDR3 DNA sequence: TGTGCCAGCAGTTACGGGCTAGCCAACACCGGGGAGCTGTTTTTT.

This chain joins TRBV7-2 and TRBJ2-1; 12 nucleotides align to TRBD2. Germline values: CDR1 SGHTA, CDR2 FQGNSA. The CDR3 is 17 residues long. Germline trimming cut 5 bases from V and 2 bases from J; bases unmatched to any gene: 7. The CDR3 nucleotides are TGTGCCAGCAGCCCCCGGACTAGCGGGATCACCTACAATGAGCAGTTCTTC. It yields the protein CASSPRTSGITYNEQFF.

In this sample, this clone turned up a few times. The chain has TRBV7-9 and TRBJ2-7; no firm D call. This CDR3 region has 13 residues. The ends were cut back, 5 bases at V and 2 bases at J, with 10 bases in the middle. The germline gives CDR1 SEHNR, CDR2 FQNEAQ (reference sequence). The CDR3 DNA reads TGTGCCAGCAGCCCCGACGACGCCTACGAGCAGTACTTC. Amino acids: CASSPDDAYEQYF.

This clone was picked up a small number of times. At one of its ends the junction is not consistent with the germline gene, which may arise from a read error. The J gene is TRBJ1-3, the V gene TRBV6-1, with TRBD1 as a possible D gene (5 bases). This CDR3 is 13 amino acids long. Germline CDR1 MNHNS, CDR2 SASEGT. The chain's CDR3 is CASSEVPGTPGRF. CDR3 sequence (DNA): TGTGCCAGCAGTGAAGTGCCGGGGACCCCCGGGCGTTTT.

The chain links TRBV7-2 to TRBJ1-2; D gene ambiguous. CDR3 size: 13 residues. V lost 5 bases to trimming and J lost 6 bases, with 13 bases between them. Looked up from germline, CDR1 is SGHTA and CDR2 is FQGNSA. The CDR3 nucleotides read TGTGCCAGCAGCCCATACGGGAGCGATGGCTACACCTTC. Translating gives CASSPYGSDGYTF.

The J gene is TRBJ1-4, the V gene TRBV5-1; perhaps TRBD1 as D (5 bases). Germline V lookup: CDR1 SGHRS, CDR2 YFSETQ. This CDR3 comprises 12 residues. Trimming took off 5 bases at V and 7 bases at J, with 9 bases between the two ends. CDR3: CASRGGGEKLFF. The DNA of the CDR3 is TGCGCCAGCAGGGGGGGAGGTGAAAAACTGTTTTTT.

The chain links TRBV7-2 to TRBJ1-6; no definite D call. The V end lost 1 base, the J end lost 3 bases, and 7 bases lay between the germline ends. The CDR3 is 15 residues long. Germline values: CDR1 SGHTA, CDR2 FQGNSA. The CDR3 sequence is CASSLEAGYNSPLHF. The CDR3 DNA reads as TGTGCCAGCAGCTTAGAGGCAGGCTATAATTCACCCCTCCACTTT.

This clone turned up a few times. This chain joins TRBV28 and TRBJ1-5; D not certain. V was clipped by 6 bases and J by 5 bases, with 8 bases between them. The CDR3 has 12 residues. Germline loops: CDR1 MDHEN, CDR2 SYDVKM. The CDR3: CASSPPHQPQHF. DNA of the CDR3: TGTGCCAGCAGCCCCCCGCATCAGCCCCAGCATTTT.

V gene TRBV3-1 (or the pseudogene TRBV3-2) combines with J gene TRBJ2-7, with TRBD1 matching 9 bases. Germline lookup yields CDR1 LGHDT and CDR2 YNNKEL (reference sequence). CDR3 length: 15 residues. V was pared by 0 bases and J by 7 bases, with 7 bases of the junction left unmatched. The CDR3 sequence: CASSQDRTGVGEQYF. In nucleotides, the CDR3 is TGTGCCAGCAGCCAAGACAGGACAGGGGTGGGGGAGCAGTACTTC.

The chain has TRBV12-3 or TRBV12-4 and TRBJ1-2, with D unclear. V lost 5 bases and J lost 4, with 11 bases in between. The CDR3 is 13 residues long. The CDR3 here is CASSDVGRYGYTF. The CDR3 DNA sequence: TGTGCCAGCAGTGATGTGGGCCGCTATGGCTACACCTTC.

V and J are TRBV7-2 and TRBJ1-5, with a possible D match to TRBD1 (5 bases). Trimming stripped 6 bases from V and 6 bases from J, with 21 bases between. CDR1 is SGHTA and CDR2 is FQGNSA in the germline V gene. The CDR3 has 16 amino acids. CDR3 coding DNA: TGTGCCAGCAGTTACACCGGGACCTTGGTTTTTCAGCCCCAGCATTTT. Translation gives CASSYTGTLVFQPQHF. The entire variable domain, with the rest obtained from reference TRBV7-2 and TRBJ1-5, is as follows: GAGVSQSPSNKVTEKGKDVELRCDPISGHTALYWYRQSLGQGLEFLIYFQGNSAPDKSGLPSDRFSAERTGGSVSTLTIQRTQQEDSAVYLCASSYTGTLVFQPQHFGDGTRLSIL.

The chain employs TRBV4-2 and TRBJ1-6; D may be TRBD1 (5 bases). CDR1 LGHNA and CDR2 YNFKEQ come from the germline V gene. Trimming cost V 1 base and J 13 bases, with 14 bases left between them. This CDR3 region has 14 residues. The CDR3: CASSQGDPWAPLHF. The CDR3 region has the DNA TGTGCCAGCAGCCAAGGGGACCCCTGGGCCCCCCTCCACTTT.